The 3 T cell receptor beta chains listed next were all sequenced from one sample in a study of T cells in tuberculosis. Profiling relied on immunoSEQ multiplex PCR, and the TCRdb table lists in-frame clones only, not all of them. The sample has just under 45,000 clones; around 94% are singletons. The sample comprised PBMCs. All receptors come from a donor aged 10-35 years with latent tuberculosis or without tuberculosis infection. Some clones in this sample may be carry-over from other donors' samples.

The chain employs TRBV6-1 and TRBJ2-7; 8 bases agree with TRBD1. Per the germline V gene, CDR1 is MNHNS and CDR2 is SASEGT. The J segment lost 6 bases and the V segment lost 4 bases, leaving 8 bases of the junction unmatched. This CDR3 region has 14 residues. CDR3 sequence (DNA): TGTGCCAGCAGTGGCCGGGACAGGTGGGCCGAGCAGTACTTC. Its protein product is CASSGRDRWAEQYF.

CDR3 sequence reads: CASSGQITNTGELFF. CDR3 nucleotides: TGTGCCAGCAGCGGTCAGATAACAAACACCGGGGAGCTGTTTTTT. The chain recombines TRBV9 with TRBJ2-2; no definite D call. Germline CDR1 SGDLS, CDR2 YYNGEE. Trimming removed 3 bases from V and 2 bases from J, with 11 bases in between. The CDR3 is 15 amino acids.

This chain uses TRBV4-1 with TRBJ2-3; TRBD2 agrees at 12 bases. V lost 4 bases and J lost 0; bases outside the gene matches: 8. Germline CDR1 and CDR2: MGHRA and YSYEKL. This CDR3 contains 18 residues. The CDR3 sequence: CASSLRLAGATSTDTQYF. CDR3 coding DNA: TGCGCCAGCAGCCTGAGACTAGCGGGGGCTACTAGCACAGATACGCAGTATTTT.